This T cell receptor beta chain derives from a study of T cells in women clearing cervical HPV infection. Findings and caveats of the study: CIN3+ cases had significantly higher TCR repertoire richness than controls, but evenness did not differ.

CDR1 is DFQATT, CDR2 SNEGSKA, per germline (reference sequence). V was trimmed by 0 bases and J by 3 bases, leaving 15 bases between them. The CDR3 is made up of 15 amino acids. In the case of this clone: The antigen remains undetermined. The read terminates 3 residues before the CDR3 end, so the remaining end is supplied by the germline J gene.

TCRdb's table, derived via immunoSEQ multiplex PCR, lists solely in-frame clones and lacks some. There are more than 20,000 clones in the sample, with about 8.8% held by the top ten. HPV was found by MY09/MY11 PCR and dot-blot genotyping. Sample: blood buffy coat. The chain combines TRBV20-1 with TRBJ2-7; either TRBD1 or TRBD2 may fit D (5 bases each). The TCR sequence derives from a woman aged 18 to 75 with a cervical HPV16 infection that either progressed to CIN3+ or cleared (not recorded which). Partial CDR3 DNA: TGCAGTGCTAGAGATAGGGCAGGGAGACGCTACGAG. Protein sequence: CSARDRAGRRYE. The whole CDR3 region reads CSARDRAGRRYEQYF.